Listed below are T cell receptor beta chains from one sample, sequenced in a study of beta chain features in type 1 diabetes. Using immunoSEQ multiplex PCR, the repertoire was profiled, and TCRdb retains in-frame clones only, with some absent. This sample yields hundreds of thousands of clones, of which around 16% are seen a single time; less than 0.02% belongs to the top ten. The source material was naive CD4+ T cells from blood. The receptors were sampled from a man in his late teens or twenties with type 1 diabetes. CDR3s include the opening cysteine and the closing phenylalanine or tryptophan. The order of the fields is V gene, D gene, clone size, J gene, CDR3 DNA, CDR3 protein. The D gene is left open where the match is weak. Not all rows give a size; the values are once, few, many and, for expanded clones, a class.

TRBV30,NA,few,TRBJ2-7,TGTGCCTGGCACGGTAGCTCCTACGAGCAGTACTTC,CAWHGSSYEQYF
TRBV9,TRBD2,few,TRBJ2-3,TGTGCCAGCAGCCGGGGGGGCGGGGGCACAGATACGCAGTATTTT,CASSRGGGGTDTQYF
TRBV7-2,NA,few,TRBJ1-5,TGTGCCAGCAGCTCCCCACACGGGAAGGGAGGAAGCAATCAGCCCCAGCATTTT,CASSSPHGKGGSNQPQHF
TRBV7-9,NA,few,TRBJ1-2,TGTGCCAGCAGCTTTTCCGGGGATGGCTACACCTTC,CASSFSGDGYTF
TRBV7-9,NA,few,TRBJ2-3,TGTGCCAGCAGCCCTCGCACAGATACGCAGTATTTT,CASSPRTDTQYF
TRBV19,TRBD2,NA,TRBJ2-1,TGTGCCAGTAGTCCTCCGCGAGAAGGGGGTAGCGGGAGCTCCTACAATGAGCAGTTCTTC,CASSPPREGGSGSSYNEQFF
TRBV18,TRBD1,NA,TRBJ1-5,TGTGCCAGCTCACCGGAGGGGGCAAAGCTCCAGCCCCAGCATTTT,CASSPEGAKLQPQHF
TRBV28,TRBD2,few,TRBJ2-3,TGTGCCAGCAGTCCCCGGGCGGGGGGCCGGGCAGATACGCAGTATTTT,CASSPRAGGRADTQYF
TRBV15,NA,few,TRBJ1-2,TGTGCCACCAGCAGGCCCGAGAGAAACTATGGCTACACCTTC,CATSRPERNYGYTF
TRBV2,NA,few,TRBJ2-1,TGTGCCAGCAGAGACCTAGCGGAGCAGTTCTTC,CASRDLAEQFF
TRBV30,NA,NA,TRBJ2-6,TGTGCCTGGAGTATTATCTGGGCCTCATCTGGGGCCAACGTCCTGACTTTC,CAWSIIWASSGANVLTF